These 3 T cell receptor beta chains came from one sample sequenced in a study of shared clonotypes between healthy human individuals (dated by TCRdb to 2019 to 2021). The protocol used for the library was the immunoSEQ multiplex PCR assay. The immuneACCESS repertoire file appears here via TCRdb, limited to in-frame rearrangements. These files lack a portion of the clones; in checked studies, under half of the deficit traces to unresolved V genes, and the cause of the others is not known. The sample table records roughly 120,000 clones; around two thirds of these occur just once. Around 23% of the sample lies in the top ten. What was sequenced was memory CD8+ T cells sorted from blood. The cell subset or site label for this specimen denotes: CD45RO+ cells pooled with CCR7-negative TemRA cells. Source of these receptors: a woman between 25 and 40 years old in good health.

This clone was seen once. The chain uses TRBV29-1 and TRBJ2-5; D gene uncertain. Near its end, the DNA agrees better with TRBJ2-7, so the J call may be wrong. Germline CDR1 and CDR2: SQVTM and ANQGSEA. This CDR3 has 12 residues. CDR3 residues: CSVEDGSYEQYF. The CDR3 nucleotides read TGCAGCGTTGAAGACGGTTCCTACGAGCAGTACTTC.

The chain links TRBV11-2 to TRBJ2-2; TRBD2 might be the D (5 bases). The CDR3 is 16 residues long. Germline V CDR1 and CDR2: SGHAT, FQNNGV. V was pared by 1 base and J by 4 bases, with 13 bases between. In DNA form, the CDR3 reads TGTGCCAGCAGCTTAGGTGGTAGAGGGATCACCGGGGAGCTGTTTTTT. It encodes CASSLGGRGITGELFF.

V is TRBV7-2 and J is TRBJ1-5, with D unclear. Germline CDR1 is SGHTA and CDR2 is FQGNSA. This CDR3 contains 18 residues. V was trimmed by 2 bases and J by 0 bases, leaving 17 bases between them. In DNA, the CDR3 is TGTGCCAGCAGCTTATCTCCCCACCCCACGTATAGCAATCAGCCCCAGCATTTT. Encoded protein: CASSLSPHPTYSNQPQHF.